The following is a T cell receptor (beta chain) sequence with its context. This sample stems from a study of CD8 T cells in Susac syndrome. Random-hexamer reverse transcription was applied to roughly 0.5 to 1 ug RNA. An immunoSEQ multiplex PCR generated amplified TCR beta CDR3 products spanning 54 Vbeta and 13 Jbeta. Each CDR3 protein is one row after TCRdb ran MiXCR on the immunoSEQ multiplex PCR reads. The sample shows roughly 250,000 distinct CDR3 sequences, almost 97% of them seen only once. Germline CDR1 is LGHDT and CDR2 is YNNKEL (reference sequence). The CDR3 runs to 14 residues. V was clipped by 2 bases and J by 9 bases; unmatched bases: 6.

Sequencing was performed on CD4+ T cells from PBMCs. This chain connects TRBV3-1 to TRBJ2-1; TRBD2 aligns across 8 bases. The clonotype originates from a human donor with Susac syndrome. CDR3: CASSQNSGSSEQFF. The CDR3, as DNA: TGTGCCAGCAGCCAAAACAGCGGGAGCAGTGAGCAGTTCTTC.